The clone carrying this T cell receptor (beta chain) was recorded many times. The target antigen is unknown. TCRdb independently ran MiXCR on the 5' RACE reads; one entry per CDR3 protein. This table has a few hundred thousand distinct CDR3 sequences, about 18% appearing once. This sample was included in a study of identical twins. Findings and limits, study-wide: Models underestimated TCR alpha sharing (out-of-frame) in monozygotic twins.

The sequencing sample was made of naive T cells sorted from blood. The sequence was obtained from a middle-aged man in good health.

The CDR3 DNA reads TGCAGCGTCGCAAGCACGGGTAGAGGTGGCACAGATACGCAGTATTTT. Translating gives CSVASTGRGGTDTQYF. The chain carries TRBV29-1 and TRBJ2-3; the D is unclear. The CDR3 is made up of 16 amino acids. Germline V gene sequence: CDR1 SQVTM, CDR2 ANQGSEA. Trimming removed 6 bases from V and 1 base from J, with 20 bases in between.